A selection of T cell receptor beta chains follows, all from one sample in a study of neoadjuvant nivolumab and ipilimumab in lung cancer. Measured with immunoSEQ multiplex PCR; TCRdb has only the in-frame clones, and not every one. The table has some 20,000 clones, almost 80% seen once. The sequencing here drew on tumor tissue, taken after neoadjuvant nivolumab, alone or with ipilimumab, at or shortly before surgery. All receptors derive from an adult with non-small cell lung cancer. Both conserved end residues are part of each CDR3. A D gene is named only where the DNA matches it firmly. Size values are once, few and many counts, or a class for expanded clones, and some rows have none.

TRBV7-2	NA	NA	TRBJ1-1	TGTGCCAGCAGCTTAGAAAGGACTGGAGCTTTCTTT	CASSLERTGAFF
TRBV6-5	NA	NA	TRBJ1-5	TGTGCCAGCAGTTACAGTGCAGGGCGAAATCAGCCCCAGCATTTT	CASSYSAGRNQPQHF
TRBV19	NA	TRBD1	TRBJ1-6	TGTGCCAGTAGGTCGGGACAGGGGGCAAATTCACCCCTCCACTTT	CASRSGQGANSPLHF
TRBV7-9	NA	TRBD2	TRBJ2-1	TGTGCCAGCAGCTTAGGGGGGACTAGCGGGTGGAATGAGCAGTTCTTC	CASSLGGTSGWNEQFF
TRBV20-1	NA	NA	TRBJ2-4	TGCAGTGCTAACTTCAAAAACATTCAGTACTTC	CSANFKNIQYF
TRBV27	NA	TRBD1	TRBJ1-5	TGTGCCAGCAGTCCGCAACAGGGGTCTGCCCAGCCCCAGCATTTT	CASSPQQGSAQPQHF
TRBV11-2	once	TRBD2	TRBJ2-3	TGTGCCAGCAGCTTTCGAGCGGGGGGCACAGATACGCAGTATTTT	CASSFRAGGTDTQYF
TRBV11-3	few	NA	TRBJ1-1	TGTGCCAGCAGCTTCAGGGAGGACACTGAAGCTTTCTTT	CASSFREDTEAFF
TRBV27	medium-sized	NA	TRBJ1-5	TGTGCCAGCAGTTTTGGCAGTTCTTCTGGGGGCAATCAGCCCCAGCATTTT	CASSFGSSSGGNQPQHF
TRBV5-6	NA	NA	TRBJ1-1	TGTGCCAGCAGCTTGGGGGTGACGGGTGAAGCTTTCTTT	CASSLGVTGEAFF
TRBV7-2	NA	NA	TRBJ1-5	TGTGCCAGCAGCTTAGCAGGGCGAATACAGCATTTT	CASSLAGRIQHF
TRBV6-6	NA	NA	TRBJ2-2	TGTGCCAGCAGGCGACAGGCCGGGGAGCTGTTTTTT	CASRRQAGELFF
TRBV7-2	once	NA	TRBJ1-2	TGTGCCAGCAGCTTATACGAGTCTAAAGGCTACACCTTC	CASSLYESKGYTF
TRBV6-5	NA	NA	TRBJ1-5	TGTGCCAGCAGTTATAGCCCTTTCGGTCAGCCCCAGCATTTT	CASSYSPFGQPQHF
TRBV7-2	NA	NA	TRBJ1-2	TGTGCCAGCAGCTTAACGGGGCCCTATGGCTACACCTTC	CASSLTGPYGYTF